The source of this T cell receptor beta chain is a study of T-cell reconstitution after alpha-beta-depleted transplantation in children. This clonotype was counted between two and nine times. Construction of the TCRbeta library involved unique molecular identifiers. TCRdb fed the PCR reads into MiXCR, producing one record per CDR3 protein. The top ten clones hold about 12% of a sample with roughly 180,000 distinct CDR3 sequences, 13% to 15% of them seen once. The germline V gene encodes CDR1 MDHEN and CDR2 SYDVKM. V lost 6 bases, J lost 5 bases, and 18 bases lay in between. This CDR3 is built from 15 residues.

Sample: PBMCs from the stem cell graft donor, taken from the stem cell graft. The V gene is TRBV28, the J gene TRBJ2-3; no reliable D call. The sequence came from a human donor who donated a stem cell graft to a child with acute lymphoblastic leukemia. The CDR3 DNA follows: TGTGCCAGCAGGGCAGGATCGGCCTCGGGAGATACGCAGTATTTT. It translates to CASRAGSASGDTQYF. The full variable domain, in which reference TRBV28 and TRBJ2-3 provide the parts outside the CDR3, is DVKVTQSSRYLVKRTGEKVFLECVQDMDHENMFWYRQDPGLGLRLIYFSYDVKMKEKGDIPEGYSVSREKKERFSLILESASTNQTSMYLCASRAGSASGDTQYFGPGTRLTVL.